These 13 T cell receptor beta chains came from one sample sequenced in a study of control samples from healthy donors and cancer patients. Here immunoSEQ multiplex PCR was the method, and the copy in TCRdb shows in-frame clones only, minus some. This table has roughly 160,000 clones, 88% appearing once. The sample taken for sequencing was blood. These receptors originate from a young woman in good health.

The rearrangement joins TRBV7-9 to TRBJ2-1; D gene uncertain. V lost 6 bases and J lost 12, with 12 bases in between. Germline-derived CDR1 and CDR2 are SEHNR and FQNEAQ (reference sequence). The CDR3 is made up of 11 amino acids. CDR3 DNA sequence: TGTGCCAGCAGGGATTTCCGAAGGCAGTTCTTC. Translated: CASRDFRRQFF.

V usage is TRBV20-1 and J usage is TRBJ2-1; no firm D call. Germline V gene lookup returns CDR1 DFQATT and CDR2 SNEGSKA (reference sequence). This CDR3 has 12 residues. The V end was cut by 3 bases, the J end by 10 bases, with 13 bases between. This chain's CDR3 is CSASKAVGEQFF. DNA of the CDR3: TGCAGTGCTAGTAAGGCCGTCGGAGAGCAGTTCTTC.

The chain combines TRBV5-1 with TRBJ2-2; D remains unclear. Germline lookup yields CDR1 SGHRS and CDR2 YFSETQ. Between the trimmed V and J ends, which lost 4 bases and 0 bases, there was a span of 10 bases. The CDR3 is 15 residues long. In nucleotides, the CDR3 is TGCGCCAGCAGCCCCCGCTTTCCGAACACCGGGGAGCTGTTTTTT. Protein product: CASSPRFPNTGELFF.

This chain links TRBV5-1 with TRBJ1-1; weak D call: TRBD1 (6 bases). The V gene lost 1 base and the J gene lost 3 bases, with 7 bases spanning the gap. This CDR3 has 13 residues. Germline lookup yields CDR1 SGHRS and CDR2 YFSETQ. The CDR3 spells CASSLTGYTEAFF. As DNA, the CDR3 is TGCGCCAGCAGCTTGACAGGGTACACTGAAGCTTTCTTT.

The chain uses TRBV2 and TRBJ2-3; D not certain. Trimming cost V 3 bases and J 2 bases, with 12 bases left between them. This CDR3 spans 15 amino acids. Per the germline V gene, CDR1 is SNHLY and CDR2 is FYNNEI. The CDR3 nucleotides are TGTGCCAGCAGTGACGAACTTGGTGCCACAGATACGCAGTATTTT. It translates to CASSDELGATDTQYF.

The V gene is TRBV28, the J gene TRBJ2-7; D call uncertain. V shed 8 bases and J shed 2 bases, with 7 bases lying between them. There are 11 residues in the CDR3. The germline CDR1 and CDR2 sequences are MDHEN and SYDVKM. The CDR3 protein is CASGRPYEQYV. CDR3 in DNA: TGTGCCAGCGGCAGACCCTACGAGCAGTACGTC.

The rearrangement links TRBV24-1 to TRBJ2-5; 7 bases agree with TRBD2. Per germline, CDR1 KGHDR and CDR2 SFDVKD. The V segment lost 9 bases and the J segment 0 bases; nucleotides outside the gene matches: 9. The CDR3 loop spans 15 amino acids. In DNA form, the CDR3 reads TGTGCCACCGGGGGGGTCGGGGGGAACCAAGAGACCCAGTACTTC. Translation: CATGGVGGNQETQYF.

The chain joins TRBV6-5 to TRBJ2-1; D is possibly TRBD1 (6 bases). V lost 6 bases and J 4 bases, leaving 16 bases between the germline ends. CDR1 and CDR2 from the germline V gene are MNHEY and SVGAGI. The CDR3 is 15 residues long. In nucleotides, the CDR3 is TGTGCCAGCAGCATTGCCGGGACACCTTACAATGAGCAGTTCTTC. The encoded protein is CASSIAGTPYNEQFF.

J is TRBJ1-2 and V is TRBV2; D is ambiguous. The CDR3 extends over 12 amino acids. Trimming took 4 bases from V and 2 from J, leaving 5 bases between them. CDR1 SNHLY and CDR2 FYNNEI come from the germline V gene. The CDR3 coding sequence is TGTGCCAGCAGTGGGCAGAACTATGGCTACACCTTC. Protein product: CASSGQNYGYTF.

The rearrangement uses TRBV19 and TRBJ1-5; D uncertain. The ends were cut back, 3 bases at V and 0 bases at J, with 6 bases in the middle. CDR1 LNHDA and CDR2 SQIVND come from the germline V gene (reference sequence). The CDR3 loop spans 14 amino acids. The CDR3 is CASSISRSNQPQHF. CDR3 sequence (DNA): TGTGCCAGTAGTATTTCGCGTAGCAATCAGCCCCAGCATTTT.

J is TRBJ1-5 and V is TRBV5-5; TRBD1 matches 10 bases. This CDR3 has 18 residues. The germline V gene encodes CDR1 SGHKS and CDR2 YYEKEE (reference sequence). With 0 bases clipped from V and 3 bases from J, the junction kept 9 bases outside the gene matches. Here the CDR3 DNA reads TGTGCCAGCAGCTTGGGGTCGTTAGGGACAGGGGTCAATCAGCCCCAGCATTTT. Amino acids: CASSLGSLGTGVNQPQHF. Using reference TRBV5-5 and TRBJ1-5 for the parts outside the CDR3, the full variable domain is DAGVTQSPTHLIKTRGQQVTLRCSPISGHKSVSWYQQVLGQGPQFIFQYYEKEERGRGNFPDRFSARQFPNYSSELNVNALLLGDSALYLCASSLGSLGTGVNQPQHFGDGTRLSIL.

This clone appeared once. The genes are TRBV3-1 (or the pseudogene TRBV3-2) and TRBJ2-5; D gene ambiguous. The CDR3 runs to 15 residues. Germline assignment: CDR1 LGHDT and CDR2 YNNKEL (reference sequence). Trimming stripped 0 bases from V and 4 bases from J, with 12 bases between. CDR3 sequence reads: CASSQDPTNGETQYF. Written as DNA, the CDR3 is TGTGCCAGCAGCCAAGACCCAACTAATGGAGAGACCCAGTACTTC.

On this clone itself: Because the CDR3 is missing its conserved closing phenylalanine or tryptophan, this is likely a read error. The DNA is left out, because the CDR3 cannot be placed on it with certainty; the CDR3 is given as TCRdb lists it. The V gene is TRBV23-1, the J gene TRBJ1-1; the table's TRBD1 call for D was not verified on the DNA. TRBV23-1 is labeled an ORF, and its function is uncertain. The CDR3 spans 18 amino acids, including both terminal residues. CDR3: CASSRRKRRPGQGPVGLS.